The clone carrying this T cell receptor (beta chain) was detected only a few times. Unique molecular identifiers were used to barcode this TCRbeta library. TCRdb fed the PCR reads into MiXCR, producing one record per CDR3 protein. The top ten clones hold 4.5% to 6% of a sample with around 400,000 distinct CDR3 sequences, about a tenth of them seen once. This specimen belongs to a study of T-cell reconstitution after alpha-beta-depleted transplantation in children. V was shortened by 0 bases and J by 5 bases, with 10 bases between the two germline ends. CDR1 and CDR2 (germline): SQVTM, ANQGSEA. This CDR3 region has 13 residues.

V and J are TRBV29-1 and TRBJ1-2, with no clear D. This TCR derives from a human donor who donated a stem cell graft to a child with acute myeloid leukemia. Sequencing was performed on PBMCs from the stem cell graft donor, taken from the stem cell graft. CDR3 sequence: CSVEDGSIYGYTF. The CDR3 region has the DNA TGCAGCGTTGAAGACGGGTCGATATATGGCTACACCTTC.